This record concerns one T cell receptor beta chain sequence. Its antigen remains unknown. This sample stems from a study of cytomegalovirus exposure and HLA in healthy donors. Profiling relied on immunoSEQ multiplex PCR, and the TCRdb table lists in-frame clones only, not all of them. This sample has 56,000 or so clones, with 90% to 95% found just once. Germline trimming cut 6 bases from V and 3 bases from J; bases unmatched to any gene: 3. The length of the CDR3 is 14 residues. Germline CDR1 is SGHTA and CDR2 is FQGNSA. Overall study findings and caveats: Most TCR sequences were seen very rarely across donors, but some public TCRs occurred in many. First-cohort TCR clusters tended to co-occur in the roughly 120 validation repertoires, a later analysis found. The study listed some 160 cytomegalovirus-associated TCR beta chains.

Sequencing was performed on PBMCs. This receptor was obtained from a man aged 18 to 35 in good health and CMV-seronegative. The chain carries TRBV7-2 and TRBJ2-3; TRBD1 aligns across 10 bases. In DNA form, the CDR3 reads TGTGCCAGCAGGCGGGACAGGGGAACAGATACGCAGTATTTT. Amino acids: CASRRDRGTDTQYF. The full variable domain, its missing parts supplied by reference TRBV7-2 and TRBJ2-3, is GAGVSQSPSNKVTEKGKDVELRCDPISGHTALYWYRQSLGQGLEFLIYFQGNSAPDKSGLPSDRFSAERTGGSVSTLTIQRTQQEDSAVYLCASRRDRGTDTQYFGPGTRLTVL.